The 5 T cell receptor beta chains given below trace back to one sample, sequenced in a study of blood T cell repertoires in COVID-19. TCRdb's table, derived via immunoSEQ multiplex PCR, lists solely in-frame clones and lacks some. This table holds 240,000 or so clones, roughly four fifths found once. The source material was peripheral blood. The receptors were sampled from a man between 25 and 39 years old who had recovered from COVID-19.

J is TRBJ2-5 and V is TRBV6-2 or TRBV6-3; D is unresolved. Germline V gene lookup returns CDR1 MNHEY and CDR2 SVGEGT. Trimming removed 5 bases at V and 0 bases at J, with 7 bases between. The CDR3 extends over 13 amino acids. CDR3 sequence (DNA): TGTGCCAGCAGTAGAGAGTACCAAGAGACCCAGTACTTC. Translating it yields CASSREYQETQYF.

The count of this clone is one. The chain has TRBV6-9 and TRBJ2-2, with 7 nucleotides matching TRBD2. Germline loops: CDR1 MNHGY, CDR2 SVAAGI. Trimming cost V 5 bases and J 7 bases; bases outside gene matches: 7. This CDR3 has 14 amino acids. In DNA, the CDR3 is TGTGCCAGCAGTCCCGACGGGGGGAGCGGGGAGCTGTTTTTT. Translation gives CASSPDGGSGELFF.

The gene calls are TRBV6-1 and TRBJ2-1, with 7 bases lining up with TRBD2. Unmatched junction bases numbered 16, after V lost 4 bases and J lost 4 bases. Germline V gene data show CDR1 as MNHNS and CDR2 as SASEGT. This CDR3 has 18 residues. The DNA of the CDR3 is TGTGCCAGCAGTGCCCCCCAAGCGGGGTTAGGAGAGTACAATGAGCAGTTCTTC. This codes for CASSAPQAGLGEYNEQFF.

V gene TRBV19 combines with J gene TRBJ1-6; D call uncertain. V was clipped by 2 bases and J by 0 bases, with 11 bases between them. Germline CDR1 reads LNHDA; CDR2 reads SQIVND (reference sequence). The CDR3 consists of 17 residues. The CDR3 DNA reads as TGTGCCAGTAGTATAAGCGGCCCGAGCTCCTATAATTCACCCCTCCACTTT. Its translation is CASSISGPSSYNSPLHF.

The genes are TRBV28 and TRBJ1-1; TRBD1 matches at 7 bases. V shed 5 bases and J 1 base; nucleotides not matched to a gene: 10. Germline-derived CDR1 and CDR2 are MDHEN and SYDVKM. The CDR3 is made up of 16 amino acids. The CDR3 here is CASSPQGSVGNTEAFF. The CDR3 DNA is TGTGCCAGCAGTCCACAGGGGTCAGTCGGGAACACTGAAGCTTTCTTT.